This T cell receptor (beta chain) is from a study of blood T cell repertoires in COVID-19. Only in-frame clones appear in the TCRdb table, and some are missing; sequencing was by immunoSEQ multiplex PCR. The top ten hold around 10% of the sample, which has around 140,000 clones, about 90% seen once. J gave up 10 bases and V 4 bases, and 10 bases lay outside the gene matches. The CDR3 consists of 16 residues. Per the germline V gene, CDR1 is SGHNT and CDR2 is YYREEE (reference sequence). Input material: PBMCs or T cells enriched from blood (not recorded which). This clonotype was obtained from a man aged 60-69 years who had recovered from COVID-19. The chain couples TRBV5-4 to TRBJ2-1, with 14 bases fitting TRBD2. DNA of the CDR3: TGTGCCAGCAGCCCCGGGACTAGCGGGAGAGCAGGGGAGCAGTTCTTC. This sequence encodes CASSPGTSGRAGEQFF.